The clone carrying this T cell receptor beta chain came up many times. The antigen remains undetermined. The data belong to a study of regulatory T cells in long-lasting Graves disease. General study findings and limits: Persistent disease preferred TRBV28, TRBJ1-2 and TRBJ2-5.

After removal of 3 bases from V and 2 bases from J, the junction contained 11 bases not matched to a gene. Germline V gene sequence: CDR1 DFQATT, CDR2 SNEGSKA (reference sequence). The CDR3 is made up of 16 amino acids. For TCR beta, libraries came from iRepertoire HTBI primers and Arm-PCR of CDR3 regions. MiXCR, run by TCRdb on the multiplex PCR reads, gives a single entry per CDR3 protein. The sample has about 470,000 distinct CDR3 sequences, around 21% seen once. Time point specified: persistent/refractory GD, antithyroid drugs over 5 years with positive TRAb. Researchers made the TCR library from RNA that was extracted from PBMCs.

Sequencing was performed on peripheral blood mononuclear cells (PBMCs), taken when the disease was refractory, from a patient treated with antithyroid drugs. The chain recombines TRBV20-1 with TRBJ2-7, with 9 bases lining up with TRBD2. This TCR was sampled from a female donor with Graves disease. This chain's CDR3 is CSARPASGRYTYEQYF. The CDR3 DNA follows: TGCAGTGCTAGGCCTGCGAGCGGGAGGTATACCTACGAGCAGTACTTC.